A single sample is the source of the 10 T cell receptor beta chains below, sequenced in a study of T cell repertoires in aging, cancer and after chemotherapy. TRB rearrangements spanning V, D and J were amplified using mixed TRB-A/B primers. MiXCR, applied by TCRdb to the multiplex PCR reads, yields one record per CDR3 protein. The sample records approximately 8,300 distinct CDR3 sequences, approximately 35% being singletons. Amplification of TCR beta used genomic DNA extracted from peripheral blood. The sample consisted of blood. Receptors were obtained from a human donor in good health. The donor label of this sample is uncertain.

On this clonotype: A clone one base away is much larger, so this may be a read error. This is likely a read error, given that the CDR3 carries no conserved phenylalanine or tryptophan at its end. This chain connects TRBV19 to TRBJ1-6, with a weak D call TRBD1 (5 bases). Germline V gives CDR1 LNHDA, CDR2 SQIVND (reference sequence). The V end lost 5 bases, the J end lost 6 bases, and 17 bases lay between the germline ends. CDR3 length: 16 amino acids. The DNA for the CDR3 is TGTGCCAGTAGTTCCCGGGGCCTACCTTTTAATTCACCCCTCCACCTT. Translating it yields CASSSRGLPFNSPLHL.

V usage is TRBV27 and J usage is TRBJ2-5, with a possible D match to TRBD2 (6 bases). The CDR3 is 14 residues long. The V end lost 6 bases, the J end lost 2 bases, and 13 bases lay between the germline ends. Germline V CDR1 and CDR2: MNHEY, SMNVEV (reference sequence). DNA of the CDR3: TGTGCCAGCAGCCCGGGAGAGGCTCAAGAGACCCAGTACTTC. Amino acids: CASSPGEAQETQYF.

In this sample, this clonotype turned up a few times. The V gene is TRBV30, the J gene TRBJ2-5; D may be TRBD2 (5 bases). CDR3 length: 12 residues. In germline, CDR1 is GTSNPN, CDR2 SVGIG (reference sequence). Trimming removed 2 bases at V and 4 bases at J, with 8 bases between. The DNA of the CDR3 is TGTGCCTGGAGTAGGACTGGAGAGACCCAGTACTTC. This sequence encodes CAWSRTGETQYF.

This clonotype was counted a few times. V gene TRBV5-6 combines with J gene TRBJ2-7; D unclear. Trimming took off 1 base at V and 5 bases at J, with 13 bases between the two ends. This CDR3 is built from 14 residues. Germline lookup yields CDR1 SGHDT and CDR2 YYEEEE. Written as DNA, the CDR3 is TGTGCCAGCAGCTTGACGCGACAAATCCACGAGCAGTACTTC. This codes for CASSLTRQIHEQYF.

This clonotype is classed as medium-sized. CDR3 nucleotide sequence: TGTGCCAGTAACCTCCACAGACAGGGTGTGCAGAGCAATCAGCCCCAGCATTTT. This gives the protein CASNLHRQGVQSNQPQHF. The rearrangement uses TRBV19 and TRBJ1-5; 7 bases map to TRBD1. The CDR3 has 18 amino acids. V was clipped by 7 bases and J by 1 base; unmatched bases: 16. Germline assignment: CDR1 LNHDA and CDR2 SQIVND (reference sequence).

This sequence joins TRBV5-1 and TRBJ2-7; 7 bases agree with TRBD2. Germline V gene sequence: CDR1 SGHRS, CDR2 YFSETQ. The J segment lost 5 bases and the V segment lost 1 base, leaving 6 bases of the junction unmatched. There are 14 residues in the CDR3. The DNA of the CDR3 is TGCGCCAGCAGCTTGACTAGCGTCGTTGACGAGCAGTACTTC. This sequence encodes CASSLTSVVDEQYF.

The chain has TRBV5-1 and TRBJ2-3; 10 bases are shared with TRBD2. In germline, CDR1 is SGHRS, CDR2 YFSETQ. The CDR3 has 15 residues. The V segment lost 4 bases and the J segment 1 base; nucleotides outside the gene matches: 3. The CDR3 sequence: CASSSLAGGTDTQYF. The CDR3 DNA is TGCGCCAGCAGCAGCCTAGCGGGGGGCACAGATACGCAGTATTTT.

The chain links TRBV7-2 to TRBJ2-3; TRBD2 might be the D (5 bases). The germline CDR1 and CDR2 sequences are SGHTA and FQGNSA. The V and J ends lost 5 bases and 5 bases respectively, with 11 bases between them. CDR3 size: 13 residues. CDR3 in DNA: TGTGCCAGCAGCAGAGTTGGGAGAGATACGCAGTATTTT. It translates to CASSRVGRDTQYF.

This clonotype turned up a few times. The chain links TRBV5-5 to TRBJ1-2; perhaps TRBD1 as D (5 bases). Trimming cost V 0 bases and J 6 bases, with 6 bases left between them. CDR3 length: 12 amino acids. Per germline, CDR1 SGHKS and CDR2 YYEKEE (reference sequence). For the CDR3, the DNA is TGTGCCAGCAGCTTGGTGGGGGATGGCTACACCTTC. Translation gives CASSLVGDGYTF.

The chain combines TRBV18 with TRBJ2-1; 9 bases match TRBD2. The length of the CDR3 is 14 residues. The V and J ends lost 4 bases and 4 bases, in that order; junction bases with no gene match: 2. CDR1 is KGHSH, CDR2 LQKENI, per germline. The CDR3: CASSLTSGYNEQFF. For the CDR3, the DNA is TGTGCCAGCTCACTTACTAGCGGGTACAATGAGCAGTTCTTC.